This T cell receptor (beta chain) stems from a study of cytomegalovirus exposure and HLA in healthy donors. This clone was observed many times. The antigen is undetermined. Primers included in the PCR were 60 Vbeta and 13 Jbeta primers. Clones were read by immunoSEQ multiplex PCR, and TCRdb kept only the in-frame ones, dropping some. The table lists around 180,000 clones, approximately 80% of them singletons, with approximately 6.7% in the top ten. Whole-study findings and limits: When a later analysis compared HLA-associated TCR beta chains with equally common others, the HLA-associated chains turned out to be more clonally expanded and to have lower generation probabilities.

V dropped 0 bases and J dropped 7 bases, with 15 bases sitting between them. This CDR3 comprises 16 residues. CDR1 is LGHNA, CDR2 YSLEER, per germline. Material: PBMCs. The clonotype originates from a man aged 25-45 years in good health and CMV-seropositive. This chain joins TRBV4-3 and TRBJ1-4; TRBD1 might be the D (6 bases). CDR3 nucleotide sequence: TGCGCCAGCAGCCAAGATCGGGGGGCCGGGAGTGAAAAACTGTTTTTT. Protein: CASSQDRGAGSEKLFF.